This T cell receptor beta chain came from a study of OX40 agonist ivuxolimab in advanced cancers. About the research overall: The mean age was approximately 56 years, ranging from about 23 to 79, with around four fifths of participants male. Allowance was made for prior anti-PD-1, anti-PD-L1 or anti-CTLA-4 therapy, and 40% to 45% had some. Partial responses were observed in three patients, of whom one had hepatocellular carcinoma and two had cutaneous melanoma.

Study-level points and caveats: Expanded clones tended on average to be more numerous among CD8+ T cells than CD4+.

This table comes from immunoSEQ multiplex PCR, and its TCRdb copy is limited to in-frame clones, with some not included. Of roughly 100,000 clones detected, more than 75% appear once; the ten largest clones hold around 1.5%. The length of the CDR3 is 17 residues. Trimming cost V 5 bases and J 2 bases; bases outside gene matches: 8. In germline, CDR1 is SGHNT, CDR2 YENEEA. Notes on this clone: What it binds is unknown.

This chain joins TRBV11-3 and TRBJ2-1, with 11 nucleotides matching TRBD2. The clonotype originates from an adult with an advanced solid tumor such as melanoma, head and neck, liver or kidney cancer. Sequencing used CD4+ or CD8+ T cells sorted from blood, obtained in a trial of the OX40 agonist ivuxolimab. The CDR3 region is CASSKGASGRTYNEQFF. The CDR3 bases are TGTGCCAGCAGCAAGGGGGCTAGCGGGAGGACCTACAATGAGCAGTTCTTC.